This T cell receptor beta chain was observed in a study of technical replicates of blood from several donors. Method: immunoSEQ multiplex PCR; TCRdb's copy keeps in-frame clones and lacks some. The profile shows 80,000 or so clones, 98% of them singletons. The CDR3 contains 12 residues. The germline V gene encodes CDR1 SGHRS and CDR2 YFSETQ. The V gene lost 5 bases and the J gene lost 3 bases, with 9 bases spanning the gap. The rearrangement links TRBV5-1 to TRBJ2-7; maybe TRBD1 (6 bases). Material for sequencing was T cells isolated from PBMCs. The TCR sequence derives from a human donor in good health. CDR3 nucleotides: TGCGCCAGCAGGACAGGAATCTACGAGCAGTACTTC. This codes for CASRTGIYEQYF.